These 10 T cell receptor beta chains share one sample of origin, sequenced in a study of T cells in Graves' hyperthyroidism and ophthalmopathy. The investigators amplified TCR beta CDR3 regions from RNA transcripts. Initially, a first-round RT-PCR of the TCR CDR3 employed the HTBI primer set. TCRdb passed the multiplex PCR reads through MiXCR, listing each CDR3 protein once. The table includes hundreds of thousands of distinct CDR3 sequences, about 15% detected once. Sequencing used blood. These receptors were obtained from a man between 18 and 29 years old with Graves' ophthalmopathy.

Note on this clonotype: Given a much more abundant clone one base away, this may be a read error. J is TRBJ1-5 and V is TRBV4-2, with D uncertain. Germline CDR1 reads LGHNA; CDR2 reads YNFKEQ. Trimming removed 0 bases from V and 3 bases from J, with 6 bases in between. This CDR3 is built from 14 residues. The CDR3 DNA reads TGTGCCAGCAGCCAAGAACAGAACAATCAGCCCCAGCATTTT. It is translated as CASSQEQNNQPQHF.

In this sample, this clonotype turned up many times. This chain uses TRBV20-1 with TRBJ1-2; D perhaps matches TRBD1 (5 bases). V was trimmed by 1 base and J by 8 bases, leaving 23 bases between them. This CDR3 comprises 16 residues. The germline gives CDR1 DFQATT, CDR2 SNEGSKA (reference sequence). The CDR3 sequence: CSARVKGQDEVSGYTF. The CDR3, as DNA: TGCAGTGCTAGAGTAAAGGGGCAGGACGAGGTTTCCGGCTACACCTTC.

The genes are TRBV30 and TRBJ2-7; D gene unclear. CDR3 length equals 11 residues. Germline V CDR1 and CDR2: GTSNPN, SVGIG (reference sequence). V was trimmed by 1 base and J by 4 bases, leaving 5 bases between them. The CDR3 DNA sequence: TGTGCCTGGAGTGGAGTATACGAGCAGTACTTC. It translates to CAWSGVYEQYF. Complete variable domain (other parts from reference TRBV30 and TRBJ2-7): SQTIHQWPATLVQPVGSPLSLECTVEGTSNPNLYWYRQAAGRGLQLLFYSVGIGQISSEVPQNLSASRPQDRQFILSSKKLLLSDSGFYLCAWSGVYEQYFGPGTRLTVT.

The chain employs TRBV7-9 and TRBJ2-2; maybe TRBD2 (6 bases). Germline V lookup: CDR1 SEHNR, CDR2 FQNEAQ (reference sequence). The V gene lost 5 bases and the J gene lost 4 bases, with 14 bases spanning the gap. The CDR3 is made up of 15 amino acids. The CDR3 spells CASSREQGGTGELFF. CDR3 sequence (DNA): TGTGCCAGCAGCCGGGAGCAGGGCGGCACCGGGGAGCTGTTTTTT.

This clonotype appeared a few times. This chain connects TRBV7-2 to TRBJ1-4; 9 positions agree with TRBD1. Germline-derived CDR1 and CDR2 are SGHTA and FQGNSA. This CDR3 has 15 residues. V trimming: 0 bases; J trimming: 8 bases; junction bases outside the gene matches: 4. CDR3 nucleotides: TGTGCCAGCAGCTTAGCTGGACAGGGGTACGAAAAACTGTTTTTT. This codes for CASSLAGQGYEKLFF. Together with reference TRBV7-2 and TRBJ1-4, the CDR3 gives the full variable domain: GAGVSQSPSNKVTEKGKDVELRCDPISGHTALYWYRQSLGQGLEFLIYFQGNSAPDKSGLPSDRFSAERTGGSVSTLTIQRTQQEDSAVYLCASSLAGQGYEKLFFGSGTQLSVL.

The chain combines TRBV25-1 with TRBJ1-2, with D tentatively TRBD1 (6 bases). The germline gives CDR1 MGHDK, CDR2 SYGVNS. The CDR3 has 13 residues. V was shortened by 3 bases and J by 4 bases, with 9 bases between the two germline ends. CDR3 coding DNA: TGTGCCAGCAGTGAGAGACAGGCCTATGGCTACACCTTC. Encoded protein: CASSERQAYGYTF.

This sequence joins TRBV7-9 and TRBJ1-3, with a tentative D call TRBD1 (6 bases). This CDR3 is built from 14 residues. Trimming left V 5 bases short and J 5 bases short, with 13 bases between. CDR1 is SEHNR, CDR2 FQNEAQ, per germline (reference sequence). The CDR3 sequence: CASSARTARNTIYF. The CDR3 bases are TGTGCCAGCAGCGCCAGGACAGCCAGAAACACCATATATTTT.

This clonotype showed up many times. The rearrangement joins TRBV12-3 or TRBV12-4 to TRBJ1-5, with TRBD1 identical over 7 bases. With 0 bases clipped from V and 3 bases from J, the junction kept 17 bases outside the gene matches. This CDR3 is built from 20 residues. CDR3 coding DNA: TGTGCCAGCAGTTTAGCGGCAAACCGAGGGGGGACAGCAAACAATCAGCCCCAGCATTTT. It translates to CASSLAANRGGTANNQPQHF.

This clonotype has ten or more counts. The chain joins TRBV6-1 to TRBJ1-3, with TRBD1 as a possible D gene (5 bases). CDR1 MNHNS and CDR2 SASEGT come from the germline V gene. The CDR3 has 16 residues. With 6 bases removed from V and 2 bases from J, the gap between germline ends came to 17 bases. CDR3 loop: CASSAGKGRAGNTIYF. The CDR3 DNA reads as TGTGCCAGCAGCGCGGGGAAGGGACGGGCTGGAAACACCATATATTTT.

This clonotype was observed at least ten times. The rearrangement uses TRBV12-3 or TRBV12-4 and TRBJ2-7; D assignment may be TRBD1 or TRBD2 (5 bases each). V shed 6 bases and J shed 2 bases, with 14 bases lying between them. This CDR3 has 14 amino acids. CDR3 nucleotides: TGTGCCAGCAGCCGCCCCGGGACCCCCTACGAGCAGTACTTC. It yields the protein CASSRPGTPYEQYF.